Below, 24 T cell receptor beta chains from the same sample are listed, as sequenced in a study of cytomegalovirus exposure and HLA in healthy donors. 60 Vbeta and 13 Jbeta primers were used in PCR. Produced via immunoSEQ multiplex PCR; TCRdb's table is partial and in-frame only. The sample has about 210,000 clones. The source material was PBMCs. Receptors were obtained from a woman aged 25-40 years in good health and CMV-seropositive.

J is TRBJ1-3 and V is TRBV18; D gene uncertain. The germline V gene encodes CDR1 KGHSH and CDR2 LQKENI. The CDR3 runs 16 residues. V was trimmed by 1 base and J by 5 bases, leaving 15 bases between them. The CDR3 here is CASSPLRARTRNTIYF. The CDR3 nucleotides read TGTGCCAGCTCACCACTTAGAGCAAGGACTCGAAACACCATATATTTT.

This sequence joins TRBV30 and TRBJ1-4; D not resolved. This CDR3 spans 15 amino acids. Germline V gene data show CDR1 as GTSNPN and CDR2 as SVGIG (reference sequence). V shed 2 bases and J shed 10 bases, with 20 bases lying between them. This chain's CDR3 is CAWSPLGPPEGKLFF. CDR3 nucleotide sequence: TGTGCCTGGAGTCCACTAGGACCCCCGGAGGGAAAACTGTTTTTT.

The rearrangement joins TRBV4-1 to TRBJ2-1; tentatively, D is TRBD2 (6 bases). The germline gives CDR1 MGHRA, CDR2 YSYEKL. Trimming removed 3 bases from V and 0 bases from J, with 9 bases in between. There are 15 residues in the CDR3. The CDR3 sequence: CASSHRLGSYNEQFF. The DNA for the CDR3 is TGCGCCAGCAGCCATAGACTAGGCTCCTACAATGAGCAGTTCTTC.

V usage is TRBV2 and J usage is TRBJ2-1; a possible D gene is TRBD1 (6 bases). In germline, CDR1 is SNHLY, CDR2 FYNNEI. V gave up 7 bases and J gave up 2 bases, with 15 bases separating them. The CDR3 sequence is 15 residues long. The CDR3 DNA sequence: TGTGCCAGCAATGTTAGACAGGAAGCCTACAATGAGCAGTTCTTC. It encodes CASNVRQEAYNEQFF.

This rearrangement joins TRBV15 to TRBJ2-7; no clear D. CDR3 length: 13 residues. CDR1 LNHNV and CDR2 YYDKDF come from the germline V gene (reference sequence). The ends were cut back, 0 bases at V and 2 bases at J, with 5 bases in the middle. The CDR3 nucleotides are TGTGCCACCAGCAGAGACAGGCCCTACGAGCAGTACTTC. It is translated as CATSRDRPYEQYF.

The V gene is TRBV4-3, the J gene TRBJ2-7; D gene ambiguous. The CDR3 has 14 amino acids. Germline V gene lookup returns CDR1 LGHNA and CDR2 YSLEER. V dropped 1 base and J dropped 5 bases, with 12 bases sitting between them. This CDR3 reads CASSQGPASNEQYF. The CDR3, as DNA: TGCGCCAGCAGCCAAGGACCAGCGAGCAACGAGCAGTACTTC.

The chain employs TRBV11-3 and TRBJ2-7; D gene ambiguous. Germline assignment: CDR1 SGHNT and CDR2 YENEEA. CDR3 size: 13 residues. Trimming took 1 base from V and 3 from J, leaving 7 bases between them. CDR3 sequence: CASSLGSNYEQYF. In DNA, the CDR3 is TGTGCCAGCAGCTTAGGTTCCAACTACGAGCAGTACTTC.

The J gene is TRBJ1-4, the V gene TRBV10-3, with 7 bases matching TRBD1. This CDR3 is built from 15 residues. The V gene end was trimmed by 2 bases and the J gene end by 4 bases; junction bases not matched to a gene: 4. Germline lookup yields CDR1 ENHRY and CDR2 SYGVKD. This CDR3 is CAISERDRVNEKLFF. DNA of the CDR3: TGTGCCATCAGTGAGCGTGACAGGGTTAATGAAAAACTGTTTTTT.

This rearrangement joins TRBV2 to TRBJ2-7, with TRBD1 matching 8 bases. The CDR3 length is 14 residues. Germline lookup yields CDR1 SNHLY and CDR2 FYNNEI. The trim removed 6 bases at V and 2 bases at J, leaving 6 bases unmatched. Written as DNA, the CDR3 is TGTGCCAGCAGGGTGGGGACAGGAACCTACGAGCAGTACTTC. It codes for CASRVGTGTYEQYF. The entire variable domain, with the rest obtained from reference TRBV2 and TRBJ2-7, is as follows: EPEVTQTPSHQVTQMGQEVILRCVPISNHLYFYWYRQILGQKVEFLVSFYNNEISEKSEIFDDQFSVERPDGSNFTLKIRSTKLEDSAMYFCASRVGTGTYEQYFGPGTRLTVT.

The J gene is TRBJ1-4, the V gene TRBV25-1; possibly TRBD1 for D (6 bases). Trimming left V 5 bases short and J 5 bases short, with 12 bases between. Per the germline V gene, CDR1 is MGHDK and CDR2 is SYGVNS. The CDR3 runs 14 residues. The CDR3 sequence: CASSHRGGNEKLFF. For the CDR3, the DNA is TGTGCCAGCAGTCATCGAGGGGGAAATGAAAAACTGTTTTTT.

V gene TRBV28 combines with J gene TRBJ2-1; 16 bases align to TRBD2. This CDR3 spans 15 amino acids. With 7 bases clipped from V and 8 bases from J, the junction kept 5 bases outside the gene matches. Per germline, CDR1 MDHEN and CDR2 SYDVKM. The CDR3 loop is CASTPGTSGRDEQFF. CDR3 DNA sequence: TGTGCCAGCACCCCGGGGACTAGCGGGAGGGATGAGCAGTTCTTC.

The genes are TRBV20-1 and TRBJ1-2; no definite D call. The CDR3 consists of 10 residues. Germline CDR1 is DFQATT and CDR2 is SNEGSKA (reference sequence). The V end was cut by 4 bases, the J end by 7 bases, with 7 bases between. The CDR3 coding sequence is TGCAGTGCTAAGAGGGTTGGCTACACCTTC. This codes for CSAKRVGYTF.

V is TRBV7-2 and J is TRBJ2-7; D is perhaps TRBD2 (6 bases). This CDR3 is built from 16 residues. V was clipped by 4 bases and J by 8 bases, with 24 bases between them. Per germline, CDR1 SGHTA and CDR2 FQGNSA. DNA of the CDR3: TGTGCCAGCAGCTCCCCCCCCGGGGGTGGCCAAGGGCAGCAGTACTTC. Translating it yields CASSSPPGGGQGQQYF. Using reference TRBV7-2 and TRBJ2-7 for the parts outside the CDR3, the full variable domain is GAGVSQSPSNKVTEKGKDVELRCDPISGHTALYWYRQSLGQGLEFLIYFQGNSAPDKSGLPSDRFSAERTGGSVSTLTIQRTQQEDSAVYLCASSSPPGGGQGQQYFGPGTRLTVT.

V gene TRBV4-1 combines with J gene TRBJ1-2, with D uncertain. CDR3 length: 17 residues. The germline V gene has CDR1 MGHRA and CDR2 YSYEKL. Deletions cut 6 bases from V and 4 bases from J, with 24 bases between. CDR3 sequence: CASSHVGRARWSYGYTF. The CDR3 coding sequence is TGCGCCAGCAGTCATGTTGGGCGGGCGCGGTGGAGCTATGGCTACACCTTC.

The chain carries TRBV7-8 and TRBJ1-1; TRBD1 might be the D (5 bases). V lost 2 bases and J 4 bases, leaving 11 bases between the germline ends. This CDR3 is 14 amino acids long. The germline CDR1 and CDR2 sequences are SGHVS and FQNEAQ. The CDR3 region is CASSLPGEGTEAFF. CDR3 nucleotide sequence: TGTGCCAGCAGCTTACCGGGGGAAGGCACTGAAGCTTTCTTT.

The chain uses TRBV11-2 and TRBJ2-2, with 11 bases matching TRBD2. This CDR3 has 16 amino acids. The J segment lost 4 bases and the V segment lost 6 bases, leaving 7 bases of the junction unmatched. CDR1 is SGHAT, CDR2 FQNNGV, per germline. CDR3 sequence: CASRPLAGGSTGELFF. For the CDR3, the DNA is TGTGCCAGCAGACCGCTAGCGGGGGGCAGCACCGGGGAGCTGTTTTTT.

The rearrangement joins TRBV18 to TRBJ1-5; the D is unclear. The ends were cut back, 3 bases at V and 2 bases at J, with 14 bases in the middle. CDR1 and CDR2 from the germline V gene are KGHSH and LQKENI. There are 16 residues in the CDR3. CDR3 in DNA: TGTGCCAGCTCACCGAGCCACCGTCGTGGCAATCAGCCCCAGCATTTT. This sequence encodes CASSPSHRRGNQPQHF.

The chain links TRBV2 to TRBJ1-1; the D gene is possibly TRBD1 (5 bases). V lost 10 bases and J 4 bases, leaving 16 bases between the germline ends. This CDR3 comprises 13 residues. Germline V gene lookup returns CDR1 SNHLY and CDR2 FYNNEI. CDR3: CATESGRATEAFF. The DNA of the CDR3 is TGTGCCACGGAGTCCGGCAGGGCCACTGAAGCTTTCTTT.

The CDR3 bases are TGTGCCGGGGATAGCGGGACATCCACAGATACGCAGTATTTT. Its protein is CAGDSGTSTDTQYF. This chain joins TRBV30 and TRBJ2-3; 8 bases map to TRBD2. Losses at the gene ends were 8 bases for V and 2 bases for J; bases not matched to a gene: 9. The CDR3 loop spans 14 amino acids. Per the germline V gene, CDR1 is GTSNPN and CDR2 is SVGIG (reference sequence). Combining the CDR3 with reference TRBV30 and TRBJ2-3 gives the whole variable domain SQTIHQWPATLVQPVGSPLSLECTVEGTSNPNLYWYRQAAGRGLQLLFYSVGIGQISSEVPQNLSASRPQDRQFILSSKKLLLSDSGFYLCAGDSGTSTDTQYFGPGTRLTVL.

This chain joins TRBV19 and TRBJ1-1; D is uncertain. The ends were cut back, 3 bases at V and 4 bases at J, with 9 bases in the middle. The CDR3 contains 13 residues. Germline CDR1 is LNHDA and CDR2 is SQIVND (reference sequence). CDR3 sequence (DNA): TGTGCCAGTAGTATTATAAGGAGCACTGAAGCTTTCTTT. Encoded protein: CASSIIRSTEAFF.

CDR3 DNA sequence: TGTGCCAGCAGCTTCACAGGCAACTCTGGGGCCAACGTCCTGACTTTC. It codes for CASSFTGNSGANVLTF. The chain has TRBV7-2 and TRBJ2-6; tentative D call: TRBD1 (5 bases). V dropped 3 bases and J dropped 0 bases, with 9 bases sitting between them. From germline, CDR1 is SGHTA and CDR2 FQGNSA. CDR3 size: 16 residues.

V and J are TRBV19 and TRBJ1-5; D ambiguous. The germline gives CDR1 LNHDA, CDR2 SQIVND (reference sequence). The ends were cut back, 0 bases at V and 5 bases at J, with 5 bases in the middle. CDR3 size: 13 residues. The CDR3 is CASSIERYQPQHF. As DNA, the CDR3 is TGTGCCAGTAGTATAGAGAGATATCAGCCCCAGCATTTT.

The CDR3 nucleotides are TGCGCCAGCAGCTTAAGACAGGGCTCCGGAAACACCATATATTTT. Translation: CASSLRQGSGNTIYF. The chain uses TRBV5-1 and TRBJ1-3; 7 bases are shared with TRBD1. Germline CDR1 reads SGHRS; CDR2 reads YFSETQ. With V trimmed by 2 bases and J by 4 bases, 6 bases remained unmatched. This CDR3 region has 15 residues.

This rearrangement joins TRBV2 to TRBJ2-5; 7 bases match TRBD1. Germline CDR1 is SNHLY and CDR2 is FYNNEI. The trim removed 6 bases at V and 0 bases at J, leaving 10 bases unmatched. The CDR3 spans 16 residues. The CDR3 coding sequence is TGTGCCAGCAGGCCTGGACAGGCCCAGTACCAAGAGACCCAGTACTTC. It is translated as CASRPGQAQYQETQYF.